This T cell receptor (beta chain) was retrieved from a study of OX40 agonist ivuxolimab in advanced cancers. Libraries were prepared by immunoSEQ multiplex PCR; TCRdb keeps only in-frame clonotypes and omits some of them. In the table there are just over 50,000 clones, about nine tenths of which are singletons. CDR3 length: 15 amino acids. V was clipped by 0 bases and J by 7 bases; unmatched bases: 5. In germline, CDR1 is WNHNN, CDR2 SYGVQD (reference sequence). Sample: CD4+ or CD8+ T cells sorted from blood, taken in a trial of the OX40 agonist ivuxolimab. The clonotype was recovered from an adult with an advanced solid tumor such as melanoma, head and neck, liver or kidney cancer. J is TRBJ2-1 and V is TRBV10-1; 8 bases are shared with TRBD1. Here the CDR3 DNA reads TGCGCCAGCAGTGAGTCCAGGGGGCAGGGTAATGAGCAGTTCTTC. Protein: CASSESRGQGNEQFF.